The clone carrying this TCR beta chain has only a few counts. The germline V gene has CDR1 KGHSH and CDR2 LQKENI. CDR3 length: 17 residues. J gave up 0 bases and V 3 bases, and 9 bases lay outside the gene matches. The method was immunoSEQ multiplex PCR; TCRdb's version includes in-frame clones alone and lacks a portion of them. The sample consists of under 20,000 clones, 55% to 80% of them appearing once. This record belongs to a study of radiation and T cells in renal cell carcinoma. Treatment given: 15 Gy SBRT to primary tumor, nephrectomy 4 weeks later. This chain links TRBV18 with TRBJ2-7, with TRBD1 matching over 9 bases. This TCR was recovered from a woman in her sixties or seventies with renal cell carcinoma. The specimen was tumor tissue, collected from a patient whose treatment included radiotherapy and nephrectomy. DNA for the CDR3: TGTGCCAGCTCACCCCCGGGACAGGGTAGGAGCTCCTACGAGCAGTACTTC. Translating gives CASSPPGQGRSSYEQYF.